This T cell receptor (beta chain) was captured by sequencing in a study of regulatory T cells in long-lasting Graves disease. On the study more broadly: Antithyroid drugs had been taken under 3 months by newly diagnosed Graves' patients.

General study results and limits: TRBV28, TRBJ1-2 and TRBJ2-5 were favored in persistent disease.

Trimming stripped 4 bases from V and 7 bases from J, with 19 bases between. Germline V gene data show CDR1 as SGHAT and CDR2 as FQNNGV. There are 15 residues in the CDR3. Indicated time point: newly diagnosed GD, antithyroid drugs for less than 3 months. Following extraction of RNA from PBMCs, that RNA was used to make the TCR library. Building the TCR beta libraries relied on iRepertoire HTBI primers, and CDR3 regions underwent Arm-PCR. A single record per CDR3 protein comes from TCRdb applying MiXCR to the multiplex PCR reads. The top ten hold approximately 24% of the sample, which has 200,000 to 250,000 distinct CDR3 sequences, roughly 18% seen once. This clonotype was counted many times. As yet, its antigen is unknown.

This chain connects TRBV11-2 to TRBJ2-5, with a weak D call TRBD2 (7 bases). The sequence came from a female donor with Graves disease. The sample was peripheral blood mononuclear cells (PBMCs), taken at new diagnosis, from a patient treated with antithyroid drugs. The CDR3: CASSSSPWGGGTQYF. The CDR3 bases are TGTGCCAGCAGCTCTAGCCCCTGGGGGGGCGGGACCCAGTACTTC.